This entry features one TCR beta chain sequence. The data are from a study of Ad26.COV2.S vaccination and SARS-CoV-2 variants. Germline assignment: CDR1 SGHDN and CDR2 FVKESK. The CDR3 has 15 amino acids. Unmatched junction bases numbered 5, after V lost 4 bases and J lost 2 bases. TCRdb's copy holds only in-frame clones and misses some; the assay was immunoSEQ multiplex PCR. The repertoire holds roughly 350,000 clones, 75% to 90% seen once, with roughly 4.8% in the top ten. Treatment in this sample: about 20 received Ad26.COV2.S at low or high dose, single or two shots; about five received placebo; per-sample allocation not given. The study sampled participants on day 63 after the first vaccine or placebo injection.

This chain links TRBV14 with TRBJ1-1; 9 bases align to TRBD1. Specimen: peripheral blood, collected in a trial of Ad26.COV2.S vaccine versus placebo. This sequence originates from a person between 18 and 60 years old who received the Ad26.COV2.S COVID-19 vaccine or a placebo. The CDR3 DNA reads TGTGCCAGCAGCCCTTGGACAGGGGCAAACACTGAAGCTTTCTTT. Amino acid sequence: CASSPWTGANTEAFF.